This TCR beta chain appears in the sequencing data of a study of blood T cell repertoires in COVID-19. Whole-study context: COVID-19 samples, acute and convalescent, were from the United States, Italy and Spain. The cDNA or gDNA used as material had been derived from T cells, B-cell-depleted T cells, or PBMCs.

Patients at the Seattle site were enrolled during active infection and followed longitudinally. In the original workflow: Estimates of nucleated cell counts were drawn from the amplification of reference gene primers. The repertoire was sequenced with immunoSEQ multiplex PCR; TCRdb's copy has only in-frame clones and lacks some. Clonal size and the V and J genes are those of that table, whereas D and trimming came from the DNA. The sample shows 250,000 to 400,000 clones, 70% to 90% of them seen only once. The receptor was isolated from a woman in her 30s with COVID-19, enrolled during active disease. The source material was peripheral blood.

The CDR3: CASSARDRGTDTQYF. CDR3 coding DNA: TGTGCCAGCAGCGCACGGGACAGGGGAACAGATACGCAGTATTTT. The rearrangement joins TRBV3-1 (or the pseudogene TRBV3-2) to TRBJ2-3; 10 nucleotides line up with TRBD1. V trimming: 5 bases; J trimming: 3 bases; junction bases outside the gene matches: 5. The CDR3 loop spans 15 amino acids. Germline CDR1 LGHDT, CDR2 YNNKEL (reference sequence).